Following are 26 T cell receptor beta chains from one sample sequenced in a study of T-cell reconstitution after alpha-beta-depleted transplantation in children. This sample's TCRbeta library carried unique molecular identifier barcodes. MiXCR, run by TCRdb on the PCR reads, gives a single entry per CDR3 protein. The table shows roughly 240,000 distinct CDR3 sequences, with 6.5% to 9% occurring only once. The specimen was PBMCs, mostly from graft donor cells, collected 180 days after TCRalphabeta/CD19-depleted stem cell transplant. The receptors stem from a male patient younger than 18 who had a stem cell transplant for acute lymphoblastic leukemia, so the T cells may come from the graft donor.

The chain has TRBV28 and TRBJ1-6, with no clear D. V was cut by 5 bases and J by 7 bases, with 12 bases left in between. There are 14 residues in the CDR3. Germline V gene sequence: CDR1 MDHEN, CDR2 SYDVKM. As DNA, the CDR3 is TGTGCCAGCAGTGACGGGATCAGAAATTCACCCCTCCACTTT. It yields the protein CASSDGIRNSPLHF.

At least ten counts were recorded for this clonotype. This sequence joins TRBV12-3 or TRBV12-4 and TRBJ2-7; weak D call: TRBD1 (5 bases). V was trimmed by 3 bases and J by 2 bases, leaving 14 bases between them. The CDR3 consists of 15 residues. The CDR3 DNA reads as TGTGCCAGCAGTTTCCGGCAGGGTAGAGCCTACGAGCAGTACTTC. Translated, it gives CASSFRQGRAYEQYF.

This clonotype came up many times. The chain recombines TRBV12-3 or TRBV12-4 with TRBJ2-1; no definite D call. This CDR3 has 13 amino acids. The V end was cut by 3 bases, the J end by 4 bases, with 7 bases between. The CDR3 spells CASSFDFYNEQFF. CDR3 in DNA: TGTGCCAGCAGTTTCGACTTTTACAATGAGCAGTTCTTC.

This clonotype was counted at least ten times. The chain combines TRBV27 with TRBJ1-2, with D perhaps matching TRBD1 (5 bases). This CDR3 spans 16 amino acids. Germline values: CDR1 MNHEY, CDR2 SMNVEV (reference sequence). Trimming cost V 6 bases and J 4 bases, with 21 bases left between them. The CDR3 sequence: CASSLTGHPEAYGYTF. For the CDR3, the DNA is TGTGCCAGCAGCCTCACCGGACACCCGGAAGCCTATGGCTACACCTTC.

This clonotype was detected ten times or more. CDR3 sequence: CSARTLRPYEQYF. CDR3 sequence (DNA): TGCAGTGCTAGAACACTTCGGCCCTACGAGCAGTACTTC. V gene TRBV20-1 combines with J gene TRBJ2-7; D not certain. The CDR3 is 13 residues long. V lost 2 bases and J 2 bases, leaving 10 bases between the germline ends. CDR1 is DFQATT, CDR2 SNEGSKA, per germline (reference sequence).

This clonotype has ten or more counts. The gene calls are TRBV19 and TRBJ2-7, with D tentatively TRBD1 or TRBD2 (5 bases each). The CDR3 loop spans 13 amino acids. The germline V gene encodes CDR1 LNHDA and CDR2 SQIVND (reference sequence). V dropped 7 bases and J dropped 0 bases, with 10 bases sitting between them. CDR3 in DNA: TGTGCCAGTAAGAGGGGCCCCTCCTACGAGCAGTACTTC. Its translation is CASKRGPSYEQYF.

This clonotype showed up many times. This chain joins TRBV3-1 and TRBJ2-1; D perhaps matches TRBD2 (6 bases). CDR3 length equals 17 residues. Trimming removed 7 bases from V and 10 bases from J, with 29 bases in between. CDR1 LGHDT and CDR2 YNNKEL come from the germline V gene (reference sequence). CDR3 nucleotides: TGTGCCAGCAACCCTTTCATGCTAAGGATAGGAGGGGAGGAGCAGTTCTTC. Translation: CASNPFMLRIGGEEQFF.

Ten or more counts support this clonotype. The rearrangement uses TRBV20-1 and TRBJ1-2, with D perhaps TRBD1 (5 bases). The CDR3 sequence is 14 residues long. The germline CDR1 and CDR2 sequences are DFQATT and SNEGSKA (reference sequence). V was shortened by 0 bases and J by 8 bases, with 16 bases between the two germline ends. CDR3 DNA sequence: TGCAGTGCTAGAGATGGGACGAGGGACTGGGGCTACACCTTC. Translated, it gives CSARDGTRDWGYTF.

This clonotype has at least ten counts. The chain combines TRBV4-2 with TRBJ2-7; 10 nucleotides line up with TRBD2. The length of the CDR3 is 15 residues. The V gene's germline CDR1 is LGHNA and CDR2 YNFKEQ. The V segment lost 3 bases and the J segment 4 bases; nucleotides outside the gene matches: 6. The CDR3 DNA sequence: TGTGCCAGCAGCCAGGAGAGCGGGGGGGCTTACGAGCAGTACTTC. Translation: CASSQESGGAYEQYF.

This clonotype appeared many times. The rearrangement links TRBV12-3 or TRBV12-4 to TRBJ1-5, with D perhaps matching TRBD1 (6 bases). V shed 4 bases and J shed 5 bases, with 18 bases lying between them. The CDR3 sequence is 16 residues long. Written as DNA, the CDR3 is TGTGCCAGCAGTTCCCAATACAGGGTGGGCGATCAGCCCCAGCATTTT. Translation: CASSSQYRVGDQPQHF.

This clonotype was detected many times. The chain combines TRBV4-3 with TRBJ2-2; maybe TRBD2 (6 bases). Per germline, CDR1 LGHNA and CDR2 YSLEER. Trimming stripped 5 bases from V and 5 bases from J, with 18 bases between. The CDR3 has 16 amino acids. As DNA, the CDR3 is TGCGCCAGCAGCGAGGAATCTAGCGTTTGGACCGGGGAGCTGTTTTTT. It codes for CASSEESSVWTGELFF.

Ten or more counts support this clonotype. The chain recombines TRBV20-1 with TRBJ2-7; TRBD2 aligns across 7 bases. The CDR3 has 13 amino acids. CDR1 and CDR2 (germline): DFQATT, SNEGSKA (reference sequence). Trimming took 7 bases from V and 3 from J; bases not matched to a gene: 9. The CDR3: CSVTTSTYYEQYF. The CDR3 nucleotides read TGCAGTGTTACGACTAGCACTTACTACGAGCAGTACTTC.

This clonotype was detected many times. V and J are TRBV29-1 and TRBJ2-1; TRBD2 agrees at 10 bases. Germline-derived CDR1 and CDR2 are SQVTM and ANQGSEA. V was pared by 3 bases and J by 4 bases, with 6 bases of the junction left unmatched. CDR3 length: 15 amino acids. CDR3 amino acids: CSVEPSGGPYNEQFF. CDR3 nucleotides: TGCAGCGTTGAGCCTAGCGGGGGTCCATACAATGAGCAGTTCTTC.

Ten or more counts support this clonotype. This chain connects TRBV7-8 to TRBJ2-5; D call uncertain. Per germline, CDR1 SGHVS and CDR2 FQNEAQ. V lost 2 bases and J lost 4, with 14 bases in between. The CDR3 contains 15 residues. This CDR3 reads CASSLRSWGSETQYF. CDR3 sequence (DNA): TGTGCCAGCAGCTTACGTTCCTGGGGATCAGAGACCCAGTACTTC.

This clonotype was seen repeatedly, ten times or more. The chain recombines TRBV28 with TRBJ1-4; no reliable D call. The CDR3 totals 14 residues. In germline, CDR1 is MDHEN, CDR2 SYDVKM. Trimming took 6 bases from V and 9 from J, leaving 17 bases between them. The CDR3 region is CASSYEIGWQKLFF. The CDR3 coding sequence is TGTGCCAGCAGCTACGAGATAGGGTGGCAAAAACTGTTTTTT.

In its sample, this clonotype was seen many times. This chain's CDR3 is CASSPWTSPYNEQFF. In DNA, the CDR3 is TGTGCCAGCAGCCCTTGGACTAGCCCTTACAATGAGCAGTTCTTC. The genes are TRBV14 and TRBJ2-1; TRBD2 matches 8 bases. The CDR3 has 15 amino acids. Per germline, CDR1 SGHDN and CDR2 FVKESK. J lost 4 bases, V lost 4 bases, and 6 bases had no gene match.

This clonotype came up many times. The rearrangement joins TRBV29-1 to TRBJ1-1; 7 nucleotides agree with TRBD1. The CDR3 contains 13 residues. CDR1 is SQVTM, CDR2 ANQGSEA, per germline. The V and J ends lost 7 bases and 1 base, in that order; junction bases with no gene match: 6. CDR3 sequence reads: CSADRASNTEAFF. The CDR3 DNA sequence: TGCAGCGCAGACAGGGCTTCGAACACTGAAGCTTTCTTT.

This clonotype was found many times. The genes are TRBV11-2 and TRBJ1-1; D is unresolved. From germline, CDR1 is SGHAT and CDR2 FQNNGV. V was pared by 5 bases and J by 0 bases, with 10 bases between. CDR3 length equals 14 residues. The CDR3 sequence: CASSRRAMNTEAFF. Written as DNA, the CDR3 is TGTGCCAGCAGCCGTCGGGCTATGAACACTGAAGCTTTCTTT.

This clonotype was recorded at least ten times. The V gene is TRBV7-2, the J gene TRBJ2-3; 10 bases agree with TRBD1. The CDR3 extends over 17 amino acids. In germline, CDR1 is SGHTA, CDR2 FQGNSA. Trimming removed 5 bases from V and 2 bases from J; junction bases left unmatched: 10. CDR3 loop: CASSLSSDRGFTDTQYF. The CDR3 bases are TGTGCCAGCAGCCTCTCGTCGGACAGGGGGTTCACAGATACGCAGTATTTT.

The chain carries TRBV3-1 and TRBJ2-5; 12 bases are shared with TRBD2. The CDR3 totals 21 residues. The V segment lost 1 base and the J segment 2 bases; nucleotides outside the gene matches: 17. Germline V gene sequence: CDR1 LGHDT, CDR2 YNNKEL (reference sequence). CDR3 sequence reads: CASSQVPWRLAGESSQETQYF. CDR3 bases: TGTGCCAGCAGCCAAGTTCCGTGGAGACTAGCGGGAGAGAGTAGTCAAGAGACCCAGTACTTC.

The gene calls are TRBV19 and TRBJ1-5; no clear D gene. The CDR3 consists of 17 residues. V was clipped by 0 bases and J by 2 bases, with 14 bases between them. CDR1 is LNHDA and CDR2 is SQIVND in the germline V gene (reference sequence). The CDR3 bases are TGTGCCAGTAGTATAGAGGAGGGAAGTTATGGCAATCAGCCCCAGCATTTT. Residues: CASSIEEGSYGNQPQHF.

The table lists this clonotype with a few counts. The rearrangement uses TRBV20-1 and TRBJ1-2; D remains ambiguous. V was clipped by 3 bases and J by 2 bases, with 19 bases between them. There are 16 residues in the CDR3. The germline V gene encodes CDR1 DFQATT and CDR2 SNEGSKA (reference sequence). In DNA form, the CDR3 reads TGCAGTGCTAGTTGCCCCCTCGAGGGAGGGAACTATGGCTACACCTTC. It encodes CSASCPLEGGNYGYTF.

This sequence joins TRBV7-9 and TRBJ2-4; 7 bases map to TRBD1. Losses at the gene ends were 5 bases for V and 8 bases for J; bases not matched to a gene: 12. Germline V gene sequence: CDR1 SEHNR, CDR2 FQNEAQ (reference sequence). The length of the CDR3 is 15 residues. For the CDR3, the DNA is TGTGCCAGCAGCCCGGACGACAGGGAATTCTACATTCAGTACTTC. Protein: CASSPDDREFYIQYF.

J is TRBJ1-2 and V is TRBV4-1; D unresolved. The CDR3 is made up of 15 amino acids. V gave up 4 bases and J gave up 1 base, with 13 bases separating them. Germline V gives CDR1 MGHRA, CDR2 YSYEKL. The CDR3 spells CASSRLAGLNYGYTF. CDR3 in DNA: TGCGCCAGCAGCCGGTTGGCAGGACTTAACTATGGCTACACCTTC.

This clonotype was observed at least ten times. The chain links TRBV20-1 to TRBJ2-7, with 8 nucleotides matching TRBD2. The CDR3 sequence is 14 residues long. V trimming: 2 bases; J trimming: 2 bases; junction bases outside the gene matches: 5. From germline, CDR1 is DFQATT and CDR2 SNEGSKA (reference sequence). The CDR3 DNA follows: TGCAGTGCTAGATGGTCGGGAGGGCCCTACGAGCAGTACTTC. Amino acids: CSARWSGGPYEQYF.

At least ten counts were recorded for this clonotype. The V call is TRBV5-1, the J call TRBJ1-3, with D possibly matching TRBD1 (5 bases). Germline CDR1 SGHRS, CDR2 YFSETQ. This CDR3 contains 15 residues. Trimming pared 4 bases from V and 5 bases from J, leaving 16 bases between. Here the CDR3 DNA reads TGCGCCAGCAGCCCCGGGACGCCCTCCAGAAACACCATATATTTT. This codes for CASSPGTPSRNTIYF.